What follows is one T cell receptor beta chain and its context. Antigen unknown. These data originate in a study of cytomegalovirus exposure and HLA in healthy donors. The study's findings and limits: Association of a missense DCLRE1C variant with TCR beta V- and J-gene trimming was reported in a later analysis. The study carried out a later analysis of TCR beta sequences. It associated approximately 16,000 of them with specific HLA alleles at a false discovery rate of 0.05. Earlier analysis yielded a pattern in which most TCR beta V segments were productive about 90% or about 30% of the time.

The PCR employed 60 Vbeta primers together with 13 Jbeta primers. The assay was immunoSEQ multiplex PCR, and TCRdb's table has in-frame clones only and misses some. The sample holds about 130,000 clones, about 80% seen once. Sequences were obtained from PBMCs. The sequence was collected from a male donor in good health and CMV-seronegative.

The CDR3 DNA is TGCGCCAGCAGTGAGACAGGGTATCAGAATGAGCAGTTCTTC. As protein: CASSETGYQNEQFF. The rearrangement links TRBV10-1 to TRBJ2-1; D perhaps matches TRBD1 (6 bases). The V end lost 2 bases, the J end lost 7 bases, and 12 bases lay between the germline ends. From germline, CDR1 is WNHNN and CDR2 SYGVQD (reference sequence). This CDR3 contains 14 residues.